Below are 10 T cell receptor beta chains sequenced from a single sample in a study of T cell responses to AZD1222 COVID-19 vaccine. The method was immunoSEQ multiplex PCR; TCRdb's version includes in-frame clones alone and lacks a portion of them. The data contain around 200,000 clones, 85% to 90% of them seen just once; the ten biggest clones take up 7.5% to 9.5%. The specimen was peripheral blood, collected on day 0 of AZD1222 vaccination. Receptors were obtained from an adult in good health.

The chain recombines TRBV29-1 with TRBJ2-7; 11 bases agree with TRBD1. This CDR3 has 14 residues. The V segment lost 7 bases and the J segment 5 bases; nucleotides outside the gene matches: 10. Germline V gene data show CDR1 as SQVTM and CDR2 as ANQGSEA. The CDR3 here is CSGGQGAAWDEQYF. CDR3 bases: TGCAGCGGCGGACAGGGGGCCGCCTGGGACGAGCAGTACTTC.

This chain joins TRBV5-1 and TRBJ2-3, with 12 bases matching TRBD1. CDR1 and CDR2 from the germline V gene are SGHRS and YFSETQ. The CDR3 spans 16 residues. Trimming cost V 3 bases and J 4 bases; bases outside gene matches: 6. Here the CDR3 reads CASSSTGTGGSDTQYF. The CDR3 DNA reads TGCGCCAGCAGCTCTACCGGGACAGGGGGCTCAGATACGCAGTATTTT.

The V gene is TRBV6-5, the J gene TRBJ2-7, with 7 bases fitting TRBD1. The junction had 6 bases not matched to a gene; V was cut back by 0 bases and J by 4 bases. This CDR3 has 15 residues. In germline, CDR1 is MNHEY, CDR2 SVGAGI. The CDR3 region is CASSYSTGQSYEQYF. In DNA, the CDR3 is TGTGCCAGCAGTTACTCGACGGGACAGTCTTACGAGCAGTACTTC.

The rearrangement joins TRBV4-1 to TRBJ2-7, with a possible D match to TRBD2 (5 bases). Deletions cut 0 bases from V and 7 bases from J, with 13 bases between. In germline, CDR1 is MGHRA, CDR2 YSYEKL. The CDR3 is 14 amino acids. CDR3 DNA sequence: TGCGCCAGCAGCCAAGAGCCGCGGGTCTATGAGCAGTACTTC. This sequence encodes CASSQEPRVYEQYF.

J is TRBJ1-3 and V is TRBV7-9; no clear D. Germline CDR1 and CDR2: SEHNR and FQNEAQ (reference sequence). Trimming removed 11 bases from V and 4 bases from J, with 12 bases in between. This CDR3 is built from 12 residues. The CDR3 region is CAAGSSGNTIYF. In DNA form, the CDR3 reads TGTGCCGCGGGGTCAAGCGGAAACACCATATATTTT.

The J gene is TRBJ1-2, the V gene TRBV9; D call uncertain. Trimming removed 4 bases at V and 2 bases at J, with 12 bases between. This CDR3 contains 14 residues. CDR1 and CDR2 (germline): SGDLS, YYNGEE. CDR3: CASSLRFENYGYTF. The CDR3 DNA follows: TGTGCCAGCAGCCTGAGATTTGAGAACTATGGCTACACCTTC. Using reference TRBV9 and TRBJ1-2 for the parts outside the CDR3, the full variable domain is DSGVTQTPKHLITATGQRVTLRCSPRSGDLSVYWYQQSLDQGLQFLIQYYNGEERAKGNILERFSAQQFPDLHSELNLSSLELGDSALYFCASSLRFENYGYTFGSGTRLTVV.

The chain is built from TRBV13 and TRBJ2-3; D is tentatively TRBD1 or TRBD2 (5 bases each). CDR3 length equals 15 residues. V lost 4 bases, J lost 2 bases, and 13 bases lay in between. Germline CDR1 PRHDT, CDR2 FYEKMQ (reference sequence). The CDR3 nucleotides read TGTGCCAGCAGCTCTGGGAGAGGGACCACAGATACGCAGTATTTT. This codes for CASSSGRGTTDTQYF.

CDR3 residues: CASSLVRSDTEAFF. CDR3 bases: TGTGCCAGCAGCTTAGTCCGCTCGGACACTGAAGCTTTCTTT. The chain employs TRBV11-2 and TRBJ1-1; D is ambiguous. Trimming stripped 1 base from V and 3 bases from J, with 9 bases between. Germline CDR1 and CDR2: SGHAT and FQNNGV. The CDR3 is 14 amino acids.

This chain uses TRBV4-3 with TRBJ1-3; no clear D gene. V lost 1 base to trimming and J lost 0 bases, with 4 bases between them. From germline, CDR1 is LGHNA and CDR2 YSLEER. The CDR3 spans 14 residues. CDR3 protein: CASSQVGSGNTIYF. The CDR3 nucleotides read TGCGCCAGCAGCCAAGTGGGCTCTGGAAACACCATATATTTT.

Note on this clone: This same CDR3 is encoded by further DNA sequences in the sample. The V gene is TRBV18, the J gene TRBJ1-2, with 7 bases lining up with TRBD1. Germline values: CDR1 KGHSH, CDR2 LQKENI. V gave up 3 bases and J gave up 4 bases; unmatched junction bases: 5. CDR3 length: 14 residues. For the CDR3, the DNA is TGTGCCAGCTCACCCCCGGGACAGAGCTATGGCTACACCTTC. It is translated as CASSPPGQSYGYTF.